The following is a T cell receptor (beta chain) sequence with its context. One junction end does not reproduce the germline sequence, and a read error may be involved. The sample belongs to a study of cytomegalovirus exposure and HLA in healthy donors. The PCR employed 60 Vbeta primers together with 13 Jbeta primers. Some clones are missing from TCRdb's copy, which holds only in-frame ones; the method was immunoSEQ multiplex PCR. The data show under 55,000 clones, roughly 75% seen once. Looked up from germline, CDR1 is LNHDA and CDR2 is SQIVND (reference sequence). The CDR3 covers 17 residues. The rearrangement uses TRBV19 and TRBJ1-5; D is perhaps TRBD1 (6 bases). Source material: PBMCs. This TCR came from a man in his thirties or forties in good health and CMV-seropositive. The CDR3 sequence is CASSIGQPVYGNQPQHF. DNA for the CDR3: TGTGCCAGTAGCATAGGACAGCCCGTTTATGGCAATCAGCCCCAGCATTTT.